The present entry profiles one TCR beta chain with its context. Its antigen is still unknown. Germline is not matched at one junction end, which may reflect a read error. This sample stems from a study of T cells in Graves' hyperthyroidism and ophthalmopathy (dated by TCRdb to between 2018 and 2021). Turning to the overall study: Peripheral blood samples were taken at initial diagnosis, before any treatment was given. To identify distinguishing TCR V-J signatures, a discovery cohort of 90 to 100 patients was used, comprising some 45 with Graves' ophthalmopathy and around 60 with stable Graves' hyperthyroidism. In addition, the study compared T-cell repertoires in thyroid tissue and in blood from roughly 6 Graves' hyperthyroidism patients. The 80 to 100 discovery patients were randomly divided into training and test sets at a 7:3 ratio. After sampling, hyperthyroidism patients received methimazole starting at 30 mg daily, and ophthalmopathy patients received high-dose intravenous methylprednisolone. Prospective prediction of ophthalmopathy was tested in an independent validation cohort consisting of some 20 hyperthyroidism patients and 15 or so patients who later progressed to ophthalmopathy. The paper reports TCR Vbeta CDR3 sequencing of over 130 peripheral blood samples: some 41 ophthalmopathy, about 75 hyperthyroidism and approximately 17 progressor patients. Results and caveats for the whole study, not just this receptor: No statistical method was used to set the sample size in advance, and investigators knew the group allocation. In validation, progression to ophthalmopathy was predicted by the model with 70.59% sensitivity and 72.22% specificity, a median of roughly 6.4 months before onset. A model built on a 13 V-J signature distinguished ophthalmopathy from stable hyperthyroidism, reaching about 89% sensitivity and 81.08% specificity in cross-validation and 80%/75% in testing. Most expanded thyroid clonotypes (frequency above 0.001) were also found in blood, which suggests that blood repertoires may mirror thyroid immune responses.

The hyperthyroidism patients were between 18 and 65 years old and newly diagnosed, with a disease duration of less than 2 months. The study excluded patients with uncontrolled infections, other autoimmune diseases, pregnancy or lactation. Clinical symptoms, serum thyroxine and TRAb, thyroid ultrasound, and orbital computed tomography formed the basis for the diagnoses. Blood from progressor patients was drawn when they were first diagnosed with hyperthyroidism, before any ophthalmopathy symptoms appeared. Ficoll-Paque density gradient centrifugation was used to isolate PBMCs from about 9 ml of fresh peripheral blood. Progressor patients were defined as those initially diagnosed with Graves' hyperthyroidism in whom ophthalmopathy developed during follow-up. Total RNA was extracted using Trizol reagent, and RNA quality was assessed on an Agilent 2100 Bioanalyzer. Amplification of TCR beta CDR3 regions was carried out from RNA transcripts. The first round of RT-PCR for the TCR CDR3 was performed with the HTBI primer set and the Qiagen OneStep RT-PCR kit. A second multiplex PCR round built the libraries, followed by size selection and purification. Sequencing of the libraries was done on an Illumina HiSeq2000 using paired-end 100 bp reads. In the source study's methods: SOAPnuke was used to process the raw data, with reads discarded if the reads contained adapters or uncalled bases, had a mean Phred below 15, or lacked an exact constant-primer or identifier match. COPE v1.2.5 was used to merge the high-quality paired reads, and each unique nucleotide sequence was defined as a clonotype. MiTCR v1.1 was used to align the clonotypes against IMGT TRBV, TRBD and TRBJ reference segments. The analysis was restricted to V-J combinations with a frequency above 0.0001, which together covered 99% to 99.2% of the repertoires. A TCS score was defined as the ratio between F50 (clonal expansion) and ExV (chaos), using BLOSUM62-based TCRdist between CDR3 peptides within each V-J. Welch's t-statistics and random forest reduced 514 V-J features to some 14, which were used in a naive Bayes classifier (R e1071). TCRdb applied fastp at Q25 and MiXCR to the public reads, then kept only in-frame beta chains. Every distinct CDR3 protein forms one entry, paired with its most common genes and DNA. These V and J calls are TCRdb output, not the study's own analysis. This sample comprises around 300,000 distinct CDR3 sequences, roughly 15% of them detected only once. The ten largest clones capture roughly 31% of the sample.

Sequences were obtained from blood. This clonotype was sampled from a woman in her forties or fifties with Graves' hyperthyroidism that later progressed to Graves' ophthalmopathy.

The CDR3 loop reads CASSGGVGGPVKEAKNIQYF. The DNA reads TGTGCCAGCAGCGGGGGAGTGGGAGGGCCTGTTAAAGAAGCCAAAAATATTCAGTACTTC. The rearrangement joined TRBV7-2 to TRBJ2-4, and 7 junction bases match TRBD2. From a lookup of the germline V gene, CDR1 and CDR2 are SGHTA and FQGNSA. Reading from cysteine to phenylalanine, the CDR3 counts 20 amino acids. CDR3 DNA only is kept here, 60 bases in frame from base 1.